A selection of T cell receptor beta chains follows, all from one sample in a study of blood T cell repertoires in COVID-19. Using immunoSEQ multiplex PCR, the repertoire was profiled, and TCRdb retains in-frame clones only, with some absent. This table has some 380,000 clones, 90% appearing once. The specimen was peripheral blood. All receptors derive from a man younger than 30 with active or convalescent COVID-19. The CDR3 runs from the conserved cysteine through the conserved F or W. Each record gives: D gene, V gene, clone size, J gene, CDR3 DNA, CDR3 protein. D genes are given only for firm matches. Some rows have no size entry. The others give once, few or many, or a class for an expanded clone.

NA	TRBV28	NA	TRBJ1-4	TGTGCCAGCAGTTTCGGACAGATACATAATGAAAAACTGTTTTTT	CASSFGQIHNEKLFF
NA	TRBV3-1/TRBV3-2	NA	TRBJ1-2	TGTGCCAGCAGCCACGGCTATGGCTACACCTTC	CASSHGYGYTF
TRBD1	TRBV28	NA	TRBJ2-2	TGTGCCAGCAGTAGGCCCCCGGGCGCACAGGGGTCCGGGGAGCTGTTTTTT	CASSRPPGAQGSGELFF
NA	TRBV10-3	NA	TRBJ2-1	TGTGCCACCGGAGGGAGCTCCTACAATGAGCAGTTCTTC	CATGGSSYNEQFF
NA	TRBV27	few	TRBJ1-2	TGTGCCAGCAGTTTTAACACCGCTAACTATGGCTACACCTTC	CASSFNTANYGYTF
NA	TRBV7-6	NA	TRBJ2-5	TGTGCCAGCAGCCATCCACTAGCATCGGATCAGGGGACCCAGTACTTC	CASSHPLASDQGTQYF
NA	TRBV12-3/TRBV12-4	NA	TRBJ1-5	TGTGCCAGCAGTTTAGGGGAGAATCAGCCCCAGCATTTT	CASSLGENQPQHF
NA	TRBV11-2	NA	TRBJ2-5	TGTGCCAGCAGAGCCGCGGGTGGGTCCGAGACCCAGTACTTC	CASRAAGGSETQYF
TRBD1	TRBV27	NA	TRBJ2-7	TGTGCCAGCAGTTCCGGGACAGGGGTCCACGAGCAGTACTTC	CASSSGTGVHEQYF
TRBD2	TRBV6-4	few	TRBJ2-3	TGTGCCAGCGCCCGGGAGGCTAGCACAGATACGCAGTATTTT	CASAREASTDTQYF
NA	TRBV19	NA	TRBJ1-1	TGTGCCAGTAACAAAATAGGGATCGGACAGCGAAATTCTAACACTGAAGCTTTCTTT	CASNKIGIGQRNSNTEAFF
TRBD2	TRBV19	NA	TRBJ2-3	TGTGCCAGTAGTTCTAGCGGAAGCACAGATACGCAGTATTTT	CASSSSGSTDTQYF
NA	TRBV4-3	NA	TRBJ2-7	TGCGCCAGCAGCCAAGAGTTGACAGGTCCCTACGAGCAGTACTTC	CASSQELTGPYEQYF
NA	TRBV29-1	NA	TRBJ2-7	TGCAGCGTTGGACAGTCCTACGAGCAGTACTTC	CSVGQSYEQYF
TRBD2	TRBV11-3	NA	TRBJ2-2	TGTGCCAGCAGCTTAGATTTTCCAGCGGGAGGGCCCGACGGGGAGCTGTTTTTT	CASSLDFPAGGPDGELFF
NA	TRBV7-9	NA	TRBJ2-7	TGTGCCAGCAGCCCCCAACAGGTCATCTCCTACGAGCAGTACTTC	CASSPQQVISYEQYF
TRBD2	TRBV6-2/TRBV6-3	NA	TRBJ2-7	TGTGCCAGCAGTTACTCTGAGGGACTAGCGTTAACCTACGAGCAGTACTTC	CASSYSEGLALTYEQYF
TRBD2	TRBV7-9	NA	TRBJ2-5	TGTGCCAGCAGCTTAAGGGGGTCTAGCGGGAGAGAGGAGACCCAGTACTTC	CASSLRGSSGREETQYF
NA	TRBV5-1	NA	TRBJ1-2	TGCGCCAGCAGCTTGGGAGACAGCGCAAATGGCTACACCTTC	CASSLGDSANGYTF
NA	TRBV11-3	few	TRBJ2-1	TGTGCCAGCAGCTCACACGCCTACAATGAGCAGTTCTTC	CASSSHAYNEQFF
NA	TRBV11-2	NA	TRBJ2-7	TGTGCCAGCAGCTTAGTTTCGTCGCCCCAGTCCCCCTCTTACGAGCAGTACTTC	CASSLVSSPQSPSYEQYF
NA	TRBV9	NA	TRBJ2-5	TGTGCCAGCAGTGAAGGCGGAGAGACCCAGTACTTC	CASSEGGETQYF
NA	TRBV18	NA	TRBJ1-6	TGTGCCAGCTCACCACCGAGGCAGGGGCGGAATTCACCCCTCCACTTT	CASSPPRQGRNSPLHF
NA	TRBV7-2	NA	TRBJ1-6	TGTGCCAGCAGCTTACTAGGGGCACAGCACAATTCACCCCTCCACTTT	CASSLLGAQHNSPLHF
NA	TRBV23-1	NA	TRBJ1-5	TGCGCCAGCAGAGGGGTGTATCAGCCCCAGCATTTT	CASRGVYQPQHF
TRBD2	TRBV27	few	TRBJ2-1	TGTGCCAGCAGTTTCAGACTAGCGGGAGAAAAAAACAATGAGCAGTTCTTC	CASSFRLAGEKNNEQFF
TRBD1	TRBV9	few	TRBJ1-6	TGTGCCAGCAGCGTAGACGGGACAGGGAATTCACCCCTCCACTTT	CASSVDGTGNSPLHF
TRBD1	TRBV28	NA	TRBJ1-2	TGTGCCAGCATTATAAAACAGGGGGCGAACTATGGCTACACCTTC	CASIIKQGANYGYTF
NA	TRBV21-1	NA	TRBJ1-6	TGTGCCAGCAGCAAAGTAAGGGGTTGTTCACCCCTCCACTTT	CASSKVRGCSPLHF
TRBD1	TRBV28	NA	TRBJ1-2	TGTGCCAGCTATTTGACAGGGGGGGGTGGCTACACCTTC	CASYLTGGGGYTF
TRBD1	TRBV28	NA	TRBJ1-2	TGTGCCAGCAGGACCGGACAGGGAAACTATGGCTACACCTTC	CASRTGQGNYGYTF
NA	TRBV28	NA	TRBJ1-2	TGTGCCAGCAGTTTTATGGGCCCGATCGGCGGCTACACCTTC	CASSFMGPIGGYTF
TRBD1	TRBV18	NA	TRBJ1-1	TGTGCCAGCCAGGGACAGGGGAACACTGAAGCTTTCTTT	CASQGQGNTEAFF
NA	TRBV5-1	NA	TRBJ1-1	TGCGCCAGCAGCTTGGTTCGGGGTGGGAACACTGAAGCTTTCTTT	CASSLVRGGNTEAFF
NA	TRBV16	NA	TRBJ1-1	TGTGCCAGCAGCCAATGGCACAGTTCCTTGAACACTGAAGCTTTCTTT	CASSQWHSSLNTEAFF
TRBD2	TRBV7-2	NA	TRBJ2-7	TGTGCCAGCAGCTTACGCGGGGGGCCTACCTACGAGCAGTACTTC	CASSLRGGPTYEQYF
TRBD1	TRBV3-1/TRBV3-2	NA	TRBJ1-3	TGTGCCAGCAGTTCCAGGGGGGTAAACTCTGGAAACACCATATATTTT	CASSSRGVNSGNTIYF
NA	TRBV9	NA	TRBJ1-4	TGTGCCAGCAGCGTAGCTTTCAGGGGCTGTAGGAAACTGTTTTTT	CASSVAFRGCRKLFF
TRBD1	TRBV12-3/TRBV12-4	NA	TRBJ2-1	TGTGCCAGCCGGGACAGTCTTTACAATGAGCAGTTCTTC	CASRDSLYNEQFF
NA	TRBV4-1	NA	TRBJ1-5	TGCGCCAGCAGCCAAGTAGTCTACAATCAGCCCCAGCATTTT	CASSQVVYNQPQHF
TRBD2	TRBV5-6	NA	TRBJ2-7	TGTGCCAGCAGCCGACGGGGGGTAGTTATTGATCAGTACTTC	CASSRRGVVIDQYF
NA	TRBV29-1	NA	TRBJ1-2	TGCAGCGGCCGGTACGGGTCCGACTATGGCTACACCTTC	CSGRYGSDYGYTF